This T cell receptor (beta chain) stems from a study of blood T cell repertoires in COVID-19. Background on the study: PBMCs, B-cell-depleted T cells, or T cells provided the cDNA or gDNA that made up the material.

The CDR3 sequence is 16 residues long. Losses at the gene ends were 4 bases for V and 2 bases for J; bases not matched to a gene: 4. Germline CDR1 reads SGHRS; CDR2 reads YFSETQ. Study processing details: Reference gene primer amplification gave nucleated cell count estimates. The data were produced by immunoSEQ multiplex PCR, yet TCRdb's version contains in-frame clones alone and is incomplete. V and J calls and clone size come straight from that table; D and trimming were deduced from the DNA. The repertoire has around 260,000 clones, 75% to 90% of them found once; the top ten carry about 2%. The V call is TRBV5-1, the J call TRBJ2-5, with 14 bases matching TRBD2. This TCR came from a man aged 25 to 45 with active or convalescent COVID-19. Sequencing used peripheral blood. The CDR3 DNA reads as TGCGCCAGCAGCCAAGGGACTAGCGGGGGTCAAGAGACCCAGTACTTC. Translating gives CASSQGTSGGQETQYF.